Detailed here is one TCR beta chain. The protocol was immunoSEQ multiplex PCR, while the TCRdb copy is restricted to in-frame clones and leaves out a portion. Counted here are approximately 160,000 clones, approximately 89% occurring once; the ten biggest clones make up around 4%. The data were taken from a study of T cell responses to AZD1222 COVID-19 vaccine. Germline V gene lookup returns CDR1 LNHDA and CDR2 SQIVND (reference sequence). V was cut by 7 bases and J by 2 bases, with 8 bases left in between. The CDR3 totals 12 residues. The receptor's source is an adult in good health. Sequencing used peripheral blood, obtained on day 0 of AZD1222 vaccination. This chain joins TRBV19 and TRBJ1-2, with a possible D match to TRBD1 (5 bases). This CDR3 reads CASNEGNYGYTF. As DNA, the CDR3 is TGTGCCAGTAATGAGGGGAACTATGGCTACACCTTC.